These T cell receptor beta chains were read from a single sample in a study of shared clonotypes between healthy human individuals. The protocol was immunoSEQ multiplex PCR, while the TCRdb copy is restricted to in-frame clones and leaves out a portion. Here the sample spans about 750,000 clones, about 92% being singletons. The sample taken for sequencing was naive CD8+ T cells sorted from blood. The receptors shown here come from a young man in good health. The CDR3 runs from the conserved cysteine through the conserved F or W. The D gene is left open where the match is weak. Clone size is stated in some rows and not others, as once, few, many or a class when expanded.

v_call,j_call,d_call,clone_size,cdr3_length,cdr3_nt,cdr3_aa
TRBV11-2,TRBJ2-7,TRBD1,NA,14,TGTGCCAGCACTCTCAGACAGGGGGCCTACGAGCAGTACTTC,CASTLRQGAYEQYF
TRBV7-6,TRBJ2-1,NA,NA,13,TGTGCCAGCAGCTTCAAACAGGGCAATGAGCAGTTCTTC,CASSFKQGNEQFF
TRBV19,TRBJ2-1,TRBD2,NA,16,TGTGCCAGTAGGGAACTAGCGGGGGGTACAGTAAATGAGCAGTTCTTC,CASRELAGGTVNEQFF
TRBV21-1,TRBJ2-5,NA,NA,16,TGTGCCAGCATCAACGGTTTACGGGAGAGACAAGAGACCCAGTACTTC,CASINGLRERQETQYF
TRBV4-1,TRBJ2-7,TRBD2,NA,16,TGCGCCAGCAGCCAAGAGCAAACGGGAGGTTCCTACGAGCAGTACTTC,CASSQEQTGGSYEQYF
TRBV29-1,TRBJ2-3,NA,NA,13,TGCAGCGTTGAACAGGTCAACGCAGATACGCAGTATTTT,CSVEQVNADTQYF
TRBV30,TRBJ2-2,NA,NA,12,TGTGCCTGGCAGGGGAACACCGGGGAGCTGTTTTTT,CAWQGNTGELFF
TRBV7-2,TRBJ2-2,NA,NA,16,TGTGCCAGCAGACCCGGTAGCGGAAGAAACACCGGGGAGCTGTTTTTT,CASRPGSGRNTGELFF
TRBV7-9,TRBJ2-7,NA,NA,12,TGTGCCAGCAGCCGAGAGGCTGGCGAGCAGTACTTC,CASSREAGEQYF
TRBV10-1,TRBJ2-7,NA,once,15,TGCGCCAGCAGTCTCAGAAGAGGGGCCAGCTACGAGCAGTACTTC,CASSLRRGASYEQYF
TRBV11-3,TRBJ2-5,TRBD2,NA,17,TGTGCCAGCAGCTTACCCGTGAGTAGCGGGAGCCGAGAGACCCAGTACTTC,CASSLPVSSGSRETQYF
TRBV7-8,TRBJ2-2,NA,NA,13,TGTGCCAGCAGCTCGAAGGTACTCGGACAGCTGTTTTTT,CASSSKVLGQLFF
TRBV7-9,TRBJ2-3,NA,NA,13,TGTGCCAGCAGCTTACCGGCTAGAGATACGCAGTATTTT,CASSLPARDTQYF
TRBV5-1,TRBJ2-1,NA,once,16,TGCGCCAGCAGCTTAACCCAGCCCGTGGCCTACAATGAGCAGTTCTTC,CASSLTQPVAYNEQFF
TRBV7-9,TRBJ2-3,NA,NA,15,TGTGCCAGCAGCTTTCCCAGGACAGGCACAGATACGCAGTATTTT,CASSFPRTGTDTQYF
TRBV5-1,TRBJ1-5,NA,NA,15,TGCGCCAGCAGCTTGCTGGGGTCTAGCAATCAGCCCCAGCATTTT,CASSLLGSSNQPQHF
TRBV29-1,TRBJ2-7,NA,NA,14,TGCAGCGTTGTAGGTGGAACGGCCCCTTACGAGCAGTACTTC,CSVVGGTAPYEQYF
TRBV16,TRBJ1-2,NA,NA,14,TGTGCCAGCGCCCCCCCACCGGGATCCTATGGCTACACCTTC,CASAPPPGSYGYTF
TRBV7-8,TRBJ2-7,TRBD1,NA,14,TGTGCCAGCAGCCCGGGACAGGGGTCGGGCGAGCAGTACTTC,CASSPGQGSGEQYF
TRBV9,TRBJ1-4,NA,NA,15,TGTGCCAGCAGCGACGGACAGACAACTAATGAAAAACTGTTTTTT,CASSDGQTTNEKLFF
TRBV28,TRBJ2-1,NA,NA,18,TGTGCCAGCAGTTTATTCCCCAGGACTGTGGACTCCTACAATGAGCAGTTCTTC,CASSLFPRTVDSYNEQFF
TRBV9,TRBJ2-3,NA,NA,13,TGTGCCAGCAGCGGAGAAAGACGGGATACGCAGTATTTT,CASSGERRDTQYF
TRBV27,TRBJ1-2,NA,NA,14,TGTGCCAGCAGTCCCCTCTTGAGTAAATATGGCTACACCTTC,CASSPLLSKYGYTF
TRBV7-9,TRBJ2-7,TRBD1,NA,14,TGTGCCAGCAGGGGACAGAGTCACGTGTACGAGCAGTACTTC,CASRGQSHVYEQYF
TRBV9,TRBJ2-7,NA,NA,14,TGTGCCAGCAGCGTAGCAGCAGGAGCCTACGAGCAGTACTTC,CASSVAAGAYEQYF
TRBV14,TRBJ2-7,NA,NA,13,TGTGCCAGCAGCCCATATCGTTCACACGAGCAGTACTTC,CASSPYRSHEQYF
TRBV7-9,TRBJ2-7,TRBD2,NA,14,TGTGCCAGCAGCTTGTACGGGAGGACGAACGAGCAGTACTTC,CASSLYGRTNEQYF
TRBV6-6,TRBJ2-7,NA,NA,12,TGTGCCAGCAGTTATTATGGCTACGAGCAGTACTTC,CASSYYGYEQYF
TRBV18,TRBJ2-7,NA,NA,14,TGTGCCAGCTCAACGCCCCTAGATTCCTACGAGCAGTACTTC,CASSTPLDSYEQYF